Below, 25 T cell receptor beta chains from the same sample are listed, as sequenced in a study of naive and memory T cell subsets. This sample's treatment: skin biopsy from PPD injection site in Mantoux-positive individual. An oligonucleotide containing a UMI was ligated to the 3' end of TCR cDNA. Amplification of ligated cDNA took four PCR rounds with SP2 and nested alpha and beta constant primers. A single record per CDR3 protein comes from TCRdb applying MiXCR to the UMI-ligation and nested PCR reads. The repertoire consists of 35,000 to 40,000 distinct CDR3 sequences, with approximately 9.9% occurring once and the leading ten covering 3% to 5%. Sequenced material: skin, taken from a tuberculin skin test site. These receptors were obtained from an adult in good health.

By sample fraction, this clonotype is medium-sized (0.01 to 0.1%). CDR3 coding DNA: TGTGCCAGCCGTCAACTCCTCGGGGGGGGAGAGACCCAGTACTTC. Its translation: CASRQLLGGGETQYF. The chain combines TRBV27 with TRBJ2-5; 8 bases fit TRBD2. V was pared by 8 bases and J by 4 bases, with 12 bases of the junction left unmatched. The CDR3 has 15 residues. The germline CDR1 and CDR2 sequences are MNHEY and SMNVEV (reference sequence).

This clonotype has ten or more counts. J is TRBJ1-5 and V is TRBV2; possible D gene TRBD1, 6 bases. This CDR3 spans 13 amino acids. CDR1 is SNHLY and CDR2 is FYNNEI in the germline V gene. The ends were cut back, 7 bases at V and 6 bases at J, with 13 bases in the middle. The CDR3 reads CASTLQGGQPQHF. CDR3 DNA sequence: TGTGCCAGCACTCTACAGGGAGGTCAGCCCCAGCATTTT.

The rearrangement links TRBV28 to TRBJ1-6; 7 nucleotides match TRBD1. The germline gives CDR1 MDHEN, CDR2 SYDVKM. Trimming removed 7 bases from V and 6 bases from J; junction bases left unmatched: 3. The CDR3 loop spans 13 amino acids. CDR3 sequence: CASKGATNSPLHF. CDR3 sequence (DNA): TGTGCCAGCAAGGGGGCGACTAATTCACCCCTCCACTTT.

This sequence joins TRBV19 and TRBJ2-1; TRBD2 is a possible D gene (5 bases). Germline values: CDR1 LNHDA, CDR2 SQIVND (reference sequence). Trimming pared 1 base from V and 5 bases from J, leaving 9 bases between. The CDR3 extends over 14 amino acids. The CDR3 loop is CASSIVSGNNEQFF. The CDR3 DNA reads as TGTGCCAGTAGTATAGTTTCGGGGAACAATGAGCAGTTCTTC.

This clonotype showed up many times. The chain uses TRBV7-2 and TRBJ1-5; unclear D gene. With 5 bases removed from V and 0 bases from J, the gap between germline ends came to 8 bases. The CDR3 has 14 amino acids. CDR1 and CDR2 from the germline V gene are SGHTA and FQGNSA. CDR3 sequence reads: CASSPRISNQPQHF. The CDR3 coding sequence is TGTGCCAGCAGCCCCAGGATTAGCAATCAGCCCCAGCATTTT.

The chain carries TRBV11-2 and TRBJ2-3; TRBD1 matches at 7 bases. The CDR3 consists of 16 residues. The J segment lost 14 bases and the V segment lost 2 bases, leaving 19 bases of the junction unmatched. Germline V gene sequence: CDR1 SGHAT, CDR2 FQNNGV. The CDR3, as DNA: TGTGCCAGCAGCTTAAAGGTTGCAGGGGGAAAATTCTATCTGTATTTT. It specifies CASSLKVAGGKFYLYF.

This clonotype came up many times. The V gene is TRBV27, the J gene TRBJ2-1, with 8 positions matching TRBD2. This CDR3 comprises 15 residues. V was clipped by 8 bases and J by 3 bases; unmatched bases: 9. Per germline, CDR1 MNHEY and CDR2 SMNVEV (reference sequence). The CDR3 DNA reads TGTGCCAGCCGTCCCGGGACTAGTTACTACAATGAGCAGTTCTTC. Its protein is CASRPGTSYYNEQFF.

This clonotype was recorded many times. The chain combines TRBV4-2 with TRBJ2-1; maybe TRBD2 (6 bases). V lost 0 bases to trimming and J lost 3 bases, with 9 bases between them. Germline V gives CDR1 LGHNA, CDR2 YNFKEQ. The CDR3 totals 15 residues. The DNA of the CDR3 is TGTGCCAGCAGCCAAGATCGGGACTTCTACAATGAGCAGTTCTTC. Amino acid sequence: CASSQDRDFYNEQFF.

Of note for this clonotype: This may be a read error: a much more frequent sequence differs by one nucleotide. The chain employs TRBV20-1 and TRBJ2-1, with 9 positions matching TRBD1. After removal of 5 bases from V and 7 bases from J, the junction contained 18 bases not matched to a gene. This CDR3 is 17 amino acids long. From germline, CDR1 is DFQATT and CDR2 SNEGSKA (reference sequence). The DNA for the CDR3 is TGCAGTGCTCAACTCCCGATCGGACAGGGGCCGAAGAATGAGCAGTTCTTC. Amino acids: CSAQLPIGQGPKNEQFF.

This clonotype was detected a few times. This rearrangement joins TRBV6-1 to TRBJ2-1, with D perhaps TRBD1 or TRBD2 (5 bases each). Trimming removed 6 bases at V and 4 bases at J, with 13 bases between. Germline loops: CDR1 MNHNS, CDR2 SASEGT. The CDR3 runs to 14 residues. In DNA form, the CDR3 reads TGTGCCAGCAGCCCCGGGACGAGGTACAATGAGCAGTTCTTC. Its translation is CASSPGTRYNEQFF.

Written as DNA, the CDR3 is TGTGCCTGGAGTAGGACAGGTGAGCTCTACGAGCAGTACTTC. Its translation: CAWSRTGELYEQYF. This chain uses TRBV30 with TRBJ2-7; 7 bases match TRBD1. The CDR3 covers 14 residues. V lost 2 bases and J lost 3; bases outside the gene matches: 7. Germline CDR1 reads GTSNPN; CDR2 reads SVGIG (reference sequence). Based on the CDR3 plus reference TRBV30 and TRBJ2-7, the full variable domain is SQTIHQWPATLVQPVGSPLSLECTVEGTSNPNLYWYRQAAGRGLQLLFYSVGIGQISSEVPQNLSASRPQDRQFILSSKKLLLSDSGFYLCAWSRTGELYEQYFGPGTRLTVT.

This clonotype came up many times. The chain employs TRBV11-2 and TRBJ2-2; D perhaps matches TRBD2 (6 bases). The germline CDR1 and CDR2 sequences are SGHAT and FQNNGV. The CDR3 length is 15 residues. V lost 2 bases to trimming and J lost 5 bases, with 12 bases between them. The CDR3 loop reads CASSLLPGRTGELFF. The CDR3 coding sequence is TGTGCCAGCAGCTTATTGCCGGGGAGGACCGGGGAGCTGTTTTTT.

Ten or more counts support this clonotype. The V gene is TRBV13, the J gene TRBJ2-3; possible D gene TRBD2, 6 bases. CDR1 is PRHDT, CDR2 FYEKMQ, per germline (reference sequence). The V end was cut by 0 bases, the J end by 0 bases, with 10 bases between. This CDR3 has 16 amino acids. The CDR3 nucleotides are TGTGCCAGCAGCTTAGGGCTAACTAGCAGCACAGATACGCAGTATTTT. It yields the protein CASSLGLTSSTDTQYF.

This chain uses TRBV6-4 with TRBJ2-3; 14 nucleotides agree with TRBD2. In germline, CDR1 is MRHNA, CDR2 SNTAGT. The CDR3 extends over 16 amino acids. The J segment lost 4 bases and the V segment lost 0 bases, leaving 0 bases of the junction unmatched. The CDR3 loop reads CASSDSTSGGADTQYF. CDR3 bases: TGTGCCAGCAGTGACTCGACTAGCGGGGGGGCAGATACGCAGTATTTT.

The CDR3 sequence is CASSVRTSVGETQYF. CDR3 bases: TGTGCCAGCAGCGTCAGGACTAGCGTCGGAGAGACCCAGTACTTC. This chain links TRBV9 with TRBJ2-5; 9 bases fit TRBD2. The CDR3 extends over 15 amino acids. With V trimmed by 2 bases and J by 4 bases, 6 bases remained unmatched. Germline CDR1 and CDR2: SGDLS and YYNGEE. Complete variable domain (other parts from reference TRBV9 and TRBJ2-5): DSGVTQTPKHLITATGQRVTLRCSPRSGDLSVYWYQQSLDQGLQFLIQYYNGEERAKGNILERFSAQQFPDLHSELNLSSLELGDSALYFCASSVRTSVGETQYFGPGTRLLVL.

The CDR3 DNA is TGCGCCAGCAGCTTCGGGGGTCCCTCGGCGACTAGAGAGCAGTACTTC. It translates to CASSFGGPSATREQYF. The J gene is TRBJ2-7, the V gene TRBV5-1; tentative D call: TRBD2 (6 bases). CDR3 size: 16 residues. Trimming removed 2 bases at V and 7 bases at J, with 22 bases between. Germline V gene lookup returns CDR1 SGHRS and CDR2 YFSETQ.

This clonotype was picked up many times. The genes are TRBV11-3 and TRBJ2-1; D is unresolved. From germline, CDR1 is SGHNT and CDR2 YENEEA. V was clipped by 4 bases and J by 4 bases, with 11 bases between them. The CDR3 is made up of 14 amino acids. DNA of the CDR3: TGTGCCAGCAGCTCCTACAGAACTTACAATGAGCAGTTCTTC. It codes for CASSSYRTYNEQFF.

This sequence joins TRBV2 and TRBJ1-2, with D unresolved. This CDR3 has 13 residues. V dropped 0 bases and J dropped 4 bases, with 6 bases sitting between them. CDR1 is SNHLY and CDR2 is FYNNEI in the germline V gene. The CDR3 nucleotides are TGTGCCAGCAGTGAAGCACGGGGCTATGGCTACACCTTC. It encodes CASSEARGYGYTF.

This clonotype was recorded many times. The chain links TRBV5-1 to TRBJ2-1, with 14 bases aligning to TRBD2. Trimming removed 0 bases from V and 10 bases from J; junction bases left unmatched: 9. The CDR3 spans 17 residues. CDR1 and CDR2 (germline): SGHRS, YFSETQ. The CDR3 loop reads CASSLEVLRLAGGEQFF. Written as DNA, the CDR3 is TGCGCCAGCAGCTTGGAGGTTTTGCGACTAGCGGGAGGGGAGCAGTTCTTC.

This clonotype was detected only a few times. The CDR3 here is CASSEGTGRGPGQFF. As DNA, the CDR3 is TGCGCCAGCAGCGAGGGGACAGGGCGAGGTCCCGGGCAGTTCTTC. The chain recombines TRBV5-1 with TRBJ2-1; 9 bases map to TRBD1. J was trimmed by 12 bases and V by 4 bases; bases with no gene match: 14. The germline V gene encodes CDR1 SGHRS and CDR2 YFSETQ. The CDR3 totals 15 residues.

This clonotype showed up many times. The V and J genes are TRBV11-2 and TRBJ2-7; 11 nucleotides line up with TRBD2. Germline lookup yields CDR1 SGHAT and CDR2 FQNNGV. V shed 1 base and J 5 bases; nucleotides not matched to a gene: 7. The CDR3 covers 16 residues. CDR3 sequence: CASSLGSLAGGDEQYF. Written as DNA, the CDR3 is TGTGCCAGCAGCTTAGGTTCGCTAGCGGGAGGAGACGAGCAGTACTTC.

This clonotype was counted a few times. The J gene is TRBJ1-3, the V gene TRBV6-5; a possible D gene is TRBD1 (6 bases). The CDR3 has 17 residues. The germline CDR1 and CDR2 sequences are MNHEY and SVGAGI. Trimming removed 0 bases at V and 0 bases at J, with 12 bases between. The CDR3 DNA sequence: TGTGCCAGCAGTTACTCGGGGGCACCCTACTCTGGAAACACCATATATTTT. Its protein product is CASSYSGAPYSGNTIYF.

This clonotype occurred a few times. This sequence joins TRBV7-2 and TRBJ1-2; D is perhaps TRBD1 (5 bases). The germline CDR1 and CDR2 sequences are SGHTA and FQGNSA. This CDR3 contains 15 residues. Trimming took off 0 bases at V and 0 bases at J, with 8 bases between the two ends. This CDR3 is CASSLAGGPNYGYTF. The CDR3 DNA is TGTGCCAGCAGCTTAGCGGGGGGTCCTAACTATGGCTACACCTTC. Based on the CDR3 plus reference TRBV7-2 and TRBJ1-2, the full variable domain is GAGVSQSPSNKVTEKGKDVELRCDPISGHTALYWYRQSLGQGLEFLIYFQGNSAPDKSGLPSDRFSAERTGGSVSTLTIQRTQQEDSAVYLCASSLAGGPNYGYTFGSGTRLTVV.

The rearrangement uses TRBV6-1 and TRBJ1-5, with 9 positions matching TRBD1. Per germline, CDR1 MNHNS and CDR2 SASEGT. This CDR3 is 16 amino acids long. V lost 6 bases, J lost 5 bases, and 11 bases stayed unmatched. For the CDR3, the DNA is TGTGCCAGCAGACAGCACGGGACAGGGTATTATCAGCCCCAGCATTTT. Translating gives CASRQHGTGYYQPQHF.

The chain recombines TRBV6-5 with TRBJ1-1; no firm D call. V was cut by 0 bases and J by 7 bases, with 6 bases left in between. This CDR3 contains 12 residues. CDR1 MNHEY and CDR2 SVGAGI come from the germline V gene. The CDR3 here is CASSYSGDEAFF. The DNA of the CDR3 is TGTGCCAGCAGTTACTCTGGGGATGAAGCTTTCTTT.